This T cell receptor beta chain was captured in a study of blood T cell repertoires in COVID-19. Whole-study context: Samples came from the United States, Italy and Spain, spanning acute and convalescent COVID-19. Sample material is recorded as cDNA or gDNA derived from T cells, B-cell-depleted T cells, or PBMCs.

CDR1 MNHEY and CDR2 SVGEGT come from the germline V gene. This CDR3 is built from 16 residues. The ends lost 6 bases at V and 8 bases at J; junction bases unmatched: 9. Seattle-derived patients entered the study during active infection and were followed longitudinally. As handled by the study authors: Amplification of reference gene primers provided the estimated nucleated cell counts. Repertoires were generated with immunoSEQ multiplex PCR, while TCRdb's copy carries only in-frame clones and drops some. The D gene and trimming were derived from the DNA, and the V and J assignments and clone size from that table. The sample shows hundreds of thousands of clones, about nine tenths of them seen only once.

This sequence joins TRBV6-2 or TRBV6-3 and TRBJ2-1, with 14 bases lining up with TRBD2. This TCR was recovered from a woman between 70 and 85 years old with COVID-19, enrolled during active disease. Material for sequencing was peripheral blood. The CDR3 loop is CASSPGLAGGGDEQFF. The CDR3 coding sequence is TGTGCCAGCAGCCCCGGACTAGCGGGGGGTGGAGATGAGCAGTTCTTC.